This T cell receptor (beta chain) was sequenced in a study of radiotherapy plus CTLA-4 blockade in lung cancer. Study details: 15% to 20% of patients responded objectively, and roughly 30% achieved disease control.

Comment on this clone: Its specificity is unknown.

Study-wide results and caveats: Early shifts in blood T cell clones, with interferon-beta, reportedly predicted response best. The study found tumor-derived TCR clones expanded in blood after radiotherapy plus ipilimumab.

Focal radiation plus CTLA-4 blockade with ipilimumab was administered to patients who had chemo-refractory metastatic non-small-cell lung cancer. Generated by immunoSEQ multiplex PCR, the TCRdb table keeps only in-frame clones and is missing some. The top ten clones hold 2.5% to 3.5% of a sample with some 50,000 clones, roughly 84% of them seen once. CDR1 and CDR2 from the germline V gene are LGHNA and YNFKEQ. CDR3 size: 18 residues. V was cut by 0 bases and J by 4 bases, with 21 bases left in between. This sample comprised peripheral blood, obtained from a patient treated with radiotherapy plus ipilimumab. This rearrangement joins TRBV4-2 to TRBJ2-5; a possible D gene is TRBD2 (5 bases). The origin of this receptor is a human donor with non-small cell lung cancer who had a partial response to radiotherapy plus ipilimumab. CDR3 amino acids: CASSQEWSRRADRETQYF. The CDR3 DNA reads TGTGCCAGCAGCCAAGAGTGGAGTCGGCGGGCTGACCGAGAGACCCAGTACTTC.